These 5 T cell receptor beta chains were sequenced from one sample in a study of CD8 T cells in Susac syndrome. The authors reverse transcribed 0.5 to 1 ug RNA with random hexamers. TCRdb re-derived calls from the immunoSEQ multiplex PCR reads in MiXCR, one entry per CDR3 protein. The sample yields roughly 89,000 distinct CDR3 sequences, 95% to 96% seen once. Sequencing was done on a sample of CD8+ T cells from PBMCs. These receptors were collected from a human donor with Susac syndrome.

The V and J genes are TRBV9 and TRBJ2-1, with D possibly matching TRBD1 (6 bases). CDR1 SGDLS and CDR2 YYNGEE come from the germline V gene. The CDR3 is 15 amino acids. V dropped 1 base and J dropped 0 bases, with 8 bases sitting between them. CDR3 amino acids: CASSVTGSSYNEQFF. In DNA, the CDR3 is TGTGCCAGCAGCGTAACAGGGAGCTCCTACAATGAGCAGTTCTTC.

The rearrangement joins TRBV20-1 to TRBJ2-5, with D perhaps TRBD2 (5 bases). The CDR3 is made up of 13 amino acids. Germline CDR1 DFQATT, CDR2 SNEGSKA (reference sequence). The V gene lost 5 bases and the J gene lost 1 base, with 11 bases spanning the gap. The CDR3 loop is CSAWELGQETQYF. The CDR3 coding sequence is TGCAGTGCTTGGGAGTTAGGCCAAGAGACCCAGTACTTC.

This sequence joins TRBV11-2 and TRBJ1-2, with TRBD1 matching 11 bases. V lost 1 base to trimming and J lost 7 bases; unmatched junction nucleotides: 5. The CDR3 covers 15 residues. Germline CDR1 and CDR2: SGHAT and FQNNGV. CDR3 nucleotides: TGTGCCAGCAGCTTAGTTTTCGGACAGGGGGCTGGCTACACCTTC. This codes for CASSLVFGQGAGYTF.

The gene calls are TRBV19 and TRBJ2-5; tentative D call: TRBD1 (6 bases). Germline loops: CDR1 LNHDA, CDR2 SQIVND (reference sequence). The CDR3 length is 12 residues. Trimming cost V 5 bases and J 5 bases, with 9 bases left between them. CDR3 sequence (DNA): TGTGCCAGTAGTGCAGGGGACGAGACCCAGTACTTC. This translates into CASSAGDETQYF.

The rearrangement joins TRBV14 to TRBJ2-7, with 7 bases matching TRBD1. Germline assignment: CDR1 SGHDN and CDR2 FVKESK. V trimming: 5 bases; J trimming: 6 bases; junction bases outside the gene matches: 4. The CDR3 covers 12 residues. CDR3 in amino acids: CASSETGVEQYF. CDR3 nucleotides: TGTGCCAGCAGCGAAACAGGGGTCGAGCAGTACTTC.